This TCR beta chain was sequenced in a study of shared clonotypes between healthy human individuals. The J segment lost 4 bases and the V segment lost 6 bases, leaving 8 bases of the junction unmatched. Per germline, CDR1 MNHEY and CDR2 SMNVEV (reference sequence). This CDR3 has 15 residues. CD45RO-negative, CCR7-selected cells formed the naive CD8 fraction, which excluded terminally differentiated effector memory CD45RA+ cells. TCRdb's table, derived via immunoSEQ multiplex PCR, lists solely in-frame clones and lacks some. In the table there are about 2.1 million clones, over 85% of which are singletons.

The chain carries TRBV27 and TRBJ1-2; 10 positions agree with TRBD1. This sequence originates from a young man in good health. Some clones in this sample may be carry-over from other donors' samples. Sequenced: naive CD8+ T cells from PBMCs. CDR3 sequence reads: CASSPRGTGVYGYTF. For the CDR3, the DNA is TGTGCCAGCAGCCCCCGCGGGACAGGGGTCTATGGCTACACCTTC.